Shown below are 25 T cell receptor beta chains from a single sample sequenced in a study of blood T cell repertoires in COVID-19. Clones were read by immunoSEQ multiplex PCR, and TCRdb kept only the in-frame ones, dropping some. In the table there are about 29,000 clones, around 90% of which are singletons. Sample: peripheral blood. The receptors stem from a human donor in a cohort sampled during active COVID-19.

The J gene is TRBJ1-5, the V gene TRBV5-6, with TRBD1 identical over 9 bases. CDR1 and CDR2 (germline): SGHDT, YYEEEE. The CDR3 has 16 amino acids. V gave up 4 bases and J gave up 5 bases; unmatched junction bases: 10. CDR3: CASSRRLDRGDQPQHF. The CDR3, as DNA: TGTGCCAGCAGCCGTAGGCTTGACAGGGGGGATCAGCCCCAGCATTTT.

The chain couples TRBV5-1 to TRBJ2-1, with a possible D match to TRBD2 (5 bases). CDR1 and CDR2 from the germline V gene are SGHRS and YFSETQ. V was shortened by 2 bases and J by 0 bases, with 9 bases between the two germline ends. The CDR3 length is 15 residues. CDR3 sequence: CASSFTGNSYNEQFF. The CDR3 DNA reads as TGCGCCAGCAGCTTTACGGGGAACTCCTACAATGAGCAGTTCTTC.

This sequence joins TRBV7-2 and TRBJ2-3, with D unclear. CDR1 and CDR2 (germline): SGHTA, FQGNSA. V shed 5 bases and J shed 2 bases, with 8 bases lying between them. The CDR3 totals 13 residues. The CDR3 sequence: CASSRSITDTQYF. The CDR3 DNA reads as TGTGCCAGCAGCCGTAGTATCACAGATACGCAGTATTTT.

The CDR3 here is CASSQDGGLAGGPSADTQYF. CDR3 sequence (DNA): TGTGCCAGCAGCCAAGATGGGGGACTAGCGGGGGGCCCTAGCGCAGATACGCAGTATTTT. This chain links TRBV4-2 with TRBJ2-3; 15 bases fit TRBD2. This CDR3 has 20 residues. Germline assignment: CDR1 LGHNA and CDR2 YNFKEQ. V was pared by 0 bases and J by 4 bases, with 11 bases of the junction left unmatched.

As DNA, the CDR3 is TGTGCCAGCAGCGCTCCGGGACATCTGCCTTCTGGAAACACCATATATTTT. Protein: CASSAPGHLPSGNTIYF. The chain combines TRBV9 with TRBJ1-3; tentative D call: TRBD1 (6 bases). V was trimmed by 3 bases and J by 1 base, leaving 17 bases between them. The CDR3 extends over 17 amino acids. Germline CDR1 reads SGDLS; CDR2 reads YYNGEE.

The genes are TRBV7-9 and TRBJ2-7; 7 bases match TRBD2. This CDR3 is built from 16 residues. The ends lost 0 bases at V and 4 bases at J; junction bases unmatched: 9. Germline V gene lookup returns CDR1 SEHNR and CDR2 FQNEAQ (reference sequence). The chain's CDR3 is CASSLAGGGKNYEQYF. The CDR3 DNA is TGTGCCAGCAGCTTAGCGGGCGGGGGTAAGAATTACGAGCAGTACTTC.

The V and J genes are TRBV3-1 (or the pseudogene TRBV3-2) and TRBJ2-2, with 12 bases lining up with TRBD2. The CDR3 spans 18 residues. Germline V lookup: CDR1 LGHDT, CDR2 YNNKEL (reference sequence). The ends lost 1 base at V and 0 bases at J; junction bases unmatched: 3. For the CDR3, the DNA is TGTGCCAGCAGCCAAGGTCTAGCGGGGGGGTCGAACACCGGGGAGCTGTTTTTT. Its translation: CASSQGLAGGSNTGELFF.

Here the CDR3 DNA reads TGTGCCAGTAGTCCCCAGGGCCTCTCTGGAAACACCATATATTTT. Its protein is CASSPQGLSGNTIYF. This chain joins TRBV19 and TRBJ1-3, with D possibly being TRBD1 (5 bases). CDR3 length: 15 residues. Germline CDR1 LNHDA, CDR2 SQIVND (reference sequence). Trimming stripped 5 bases from V and 0 bases from J, with 11 bases between.

The CDR3 DNA is TGTGCCAGCAGTCTTAGCACAGATACGCAGTATTTT. Protein sequence: CASSLSTDTQYF. The V call is TRBV12-3 or TRBV12-4, the J call TRBJ2-3; no reliable D call. The CDR3 runs 12 residues. Trimming stripped 5 bases from V and 0 bases from J, with 3 bases between.

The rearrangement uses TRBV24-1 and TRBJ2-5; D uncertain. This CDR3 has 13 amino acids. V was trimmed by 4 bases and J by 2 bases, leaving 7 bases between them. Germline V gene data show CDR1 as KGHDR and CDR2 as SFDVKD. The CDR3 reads CATSDQLQETQYF. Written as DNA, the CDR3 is TGTGCCACCAGTGACCAACTTCAAGAGACCCAGTACTTC.

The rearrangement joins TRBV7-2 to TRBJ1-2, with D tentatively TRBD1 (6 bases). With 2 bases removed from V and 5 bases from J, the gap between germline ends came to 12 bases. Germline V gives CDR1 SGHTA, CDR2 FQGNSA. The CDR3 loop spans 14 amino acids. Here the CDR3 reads CASSLQGTPYGYTF. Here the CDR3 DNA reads TGTGCCAGCAGCTTACAGGGGACCCCATATGGCTACACCTTC.

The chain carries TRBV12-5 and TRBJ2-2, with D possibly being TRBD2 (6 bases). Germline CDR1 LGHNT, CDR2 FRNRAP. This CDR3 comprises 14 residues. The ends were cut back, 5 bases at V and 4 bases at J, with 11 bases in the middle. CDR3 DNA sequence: TGTGCTAGTGGTGACGGACTATCCACCGGGGAGCTGTTTTTT. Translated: CASGDGLSTGELFF.

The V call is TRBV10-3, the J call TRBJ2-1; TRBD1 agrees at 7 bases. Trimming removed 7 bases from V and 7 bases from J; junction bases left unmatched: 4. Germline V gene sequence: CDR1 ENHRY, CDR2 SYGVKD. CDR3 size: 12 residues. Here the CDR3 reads CAIKGAGNEQFF. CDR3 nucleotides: TGTGCCATCAAGGGGGCTGGGAATGAGCAGTTCTTC.

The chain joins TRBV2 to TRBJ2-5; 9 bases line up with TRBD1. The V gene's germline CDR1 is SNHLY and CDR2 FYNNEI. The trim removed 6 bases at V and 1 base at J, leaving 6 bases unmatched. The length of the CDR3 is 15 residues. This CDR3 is CASSGQGMGQETQYF. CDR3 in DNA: TGTGCCAGCAGCGGACAGGGGATGGGCCAAGAGACCCAGTACTTC.

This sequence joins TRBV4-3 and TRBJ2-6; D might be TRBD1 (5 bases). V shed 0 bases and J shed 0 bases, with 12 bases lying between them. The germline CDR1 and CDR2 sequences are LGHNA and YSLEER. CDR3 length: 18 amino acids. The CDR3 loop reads CASSQDSRANSGANVLTF. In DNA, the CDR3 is TGCGCCAGCAGCCAAGACTCCAGGGCCAACTCTGGGGCCAACGTCCTGACTTTC.

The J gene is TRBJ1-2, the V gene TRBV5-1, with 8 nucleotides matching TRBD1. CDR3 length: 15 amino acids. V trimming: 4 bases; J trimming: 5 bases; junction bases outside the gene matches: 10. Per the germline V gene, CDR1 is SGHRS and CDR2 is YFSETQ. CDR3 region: CASSDDRGQAYGYTF. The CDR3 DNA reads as TGCGCCAGCAGCGACGACAGGGGTCAGGCTTATGGCTACACCTTC.

The chain's CDR3 is CASSSPGGDTQYF. CDR3 sequence (DNA): TGTGCCAGCAGCTCCCCGGGGGGAGATACGCAGTATTTT. The genes are TRBV7-3 and TRBJ2-3; the match to TRBD2 covers 7 bases. Germline assignment: CDR1 SGHTA and CDR2 FQGTGA. The trim removed 4 bases at V and 5 bases at J, leaving 3 bases unmatched. The CDR3 length is 13 residues.

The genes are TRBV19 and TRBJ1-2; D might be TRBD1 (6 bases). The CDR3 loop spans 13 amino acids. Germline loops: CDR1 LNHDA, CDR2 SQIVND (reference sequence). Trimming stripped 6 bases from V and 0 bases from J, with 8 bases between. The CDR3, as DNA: TGTGCCAGTAGACGGACAGCTAACTATGGCTACACCTTC. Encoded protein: CASRRTANYGYTF.

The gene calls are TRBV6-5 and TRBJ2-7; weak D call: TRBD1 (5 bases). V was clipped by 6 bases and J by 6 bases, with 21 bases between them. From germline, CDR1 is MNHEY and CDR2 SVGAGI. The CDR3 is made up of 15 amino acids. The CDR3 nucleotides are TGTGCCAGCAGCCCAAGATCTCTCTCTAGGGGCGAGCAGTACTTC. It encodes CASSPRSLSRGEQYF.

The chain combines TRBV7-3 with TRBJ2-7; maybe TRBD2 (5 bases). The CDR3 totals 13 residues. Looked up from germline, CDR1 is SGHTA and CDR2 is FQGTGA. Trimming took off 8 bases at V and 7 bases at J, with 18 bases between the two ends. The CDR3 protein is CASSPVAGGEQYF. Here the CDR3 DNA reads TGTGCCAGCTCCCCGGTGGCCGGCGGGGAGCAGTACTTC.

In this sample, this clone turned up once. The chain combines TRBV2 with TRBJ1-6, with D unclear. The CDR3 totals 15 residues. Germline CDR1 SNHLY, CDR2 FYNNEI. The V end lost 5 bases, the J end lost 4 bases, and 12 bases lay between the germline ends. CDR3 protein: CASSIAAGYNSPLHF. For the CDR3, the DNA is TGTGCCAGCAGTATCGCGGCCGGTTATAATTCACCCCTCCACTTT.

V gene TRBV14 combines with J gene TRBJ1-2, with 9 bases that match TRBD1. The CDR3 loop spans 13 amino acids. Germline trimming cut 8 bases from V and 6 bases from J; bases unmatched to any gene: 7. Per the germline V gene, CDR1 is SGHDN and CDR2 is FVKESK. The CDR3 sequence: CASRRQGVDGYTF. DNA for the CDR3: TGTGCCAGCCGGAGACAGGGGGTCGATGGCTACACCTTC.

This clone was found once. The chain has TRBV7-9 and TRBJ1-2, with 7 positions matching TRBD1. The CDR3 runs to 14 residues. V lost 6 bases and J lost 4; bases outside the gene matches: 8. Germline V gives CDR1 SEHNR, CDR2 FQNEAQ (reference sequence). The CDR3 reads CASSSTGASYGYTF. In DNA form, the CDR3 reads TGTGCCAGCAGTTCTACAGGGGCAAGCTATGGCTACACCTTC. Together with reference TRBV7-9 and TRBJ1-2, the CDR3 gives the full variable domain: DTGVSQNPRHKITKRGQNVTFRCDPISEHNRLYWYRQTLGQGPEFLTYFQNEAQLEKSRLLSDRFSAERPKGSFSTLEIQRTEQGDSAMYLCASSSTGASYGYTFGSGTRLTVV.

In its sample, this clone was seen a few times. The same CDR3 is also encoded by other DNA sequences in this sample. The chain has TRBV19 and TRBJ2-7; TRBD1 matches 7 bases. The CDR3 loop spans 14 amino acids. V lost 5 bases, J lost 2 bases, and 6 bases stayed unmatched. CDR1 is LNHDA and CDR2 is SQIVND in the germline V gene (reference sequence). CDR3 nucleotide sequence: TGTGCCAGTAGTGTCGGGACAGCCACCTACGAGCAGTACTTC. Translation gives CASSVGTATYEQYF.

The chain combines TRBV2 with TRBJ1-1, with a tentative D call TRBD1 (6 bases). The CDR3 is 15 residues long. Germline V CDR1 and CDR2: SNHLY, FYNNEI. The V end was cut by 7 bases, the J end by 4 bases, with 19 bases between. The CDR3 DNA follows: TGTGCCAGCATCATACAGGGTACCGCCCCCACTGAAGCTTTCTTT. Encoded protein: CASIIQGTAPTEAFF.